These 20 T cell receptor beta chains came from one sample sequenced in a study of human T cells and chemical hapten exposure. Specified time point: patch test 3, about 24 weeks after DPC sensitization. Indicated treatment: therapeutic diphenylcyclopropenone sensitization with weekly scalp DPC. TCRdb re-analysed the RACE reads in MiXCR, keeping a single row per CDR3 protein. The data hold some 91,000 distinct CDR3 sequences, with roughly 27% observed a single time. The starting material was whole blood, obtained in connection with sensitization to the hapten diphenylcyclopropenone (DPC). The receptors here all came from a man aged 35 to 55 with alopecia areata. Some clones in this sample may be carry-over from other donors' samples.

The rearrangement uses TRBV25-1 and TRBJ2-7, with 9 positions matching TRBD1. Germline V gene sequence: CDR1 MGHDK, CDR2 SYGVNS. The CDR3 loop spans 15 amino acids. Germline trimming cut 4 bases from V and 2 bases from J; bases unmatched to any gene: 6. The CDR3 spells CASSGEDRGAYEQYF. CDR3 DNA sequence: TGTGCCAGCAGTGGGGAAGACAGGGGGGCCTACGAGCAGTACTTC.

V is TRBV12-3 or TRBV12-4 and J is TRBJ1-5, with D tentatively TRBD1 (6 bases). This CDR3 region has 14 residues. Between the trimmed V and J ends, which lost 5 bases and 6 bases, there was a span of 14 bases. Written as DNA, the CDR3 is TGTGCCAGCAGTCCAACAGGGCCCACTCAGCCCCAGCATTTT. It is translated as CASSPTGPTQPQHF.

V gene TRBV6-2 or TRBV6-3 combines with J gene TRBJ1-5; no reliable D call. The V and J ends lost 0 bases and 0 bases respectively, with 6 bases between them. The CDR3 is 15 amino acids. Germline-derived CDR1 and CDR2 are MNHEY and SVGEGT. CDR3 bases: TGTGCCAGCAGTTACTCGTTGGGTAGCAATCAGCCCCAGCATTTT. Amino acid sequence: CASSYSLGSNQPQHF.

The chain has TRBV7-6 and TRBJ2-2; TRBD2 matches 10 bases. Losses at the gene ends were 5 bases for V and 4 bases for J; bases not matched to a gene: 13. This CDR3 comprises 18 residues. Germline lookup yields CDR1 SGHVS and CDR2 FNYEAQ. The CDR3 loop reads CASSLLPSGSQPTGELFF. In DNA form, the CDR3 reads TGTGCCAGCAGCCTACTCCCTAGCGGGAGTCAACCCACCGGGGAGCTGTTTTTT. Full variable domain (remainder filled in from reference TRBV7-6 and TRBJ2-2): GAGVSQSPRYKVTKRGQDVALRCDPISGHVSLYWYRQALGQGPEFLTYFNYEAQQDKSGLPNDRFSAERPEGSISTLTIQRTEQRDSAMYRCASSLLPSGSQPTGELFFGEGSRLTVL.

The chain links TRBV28 to TRBJ2-3; TRBD2 aligns across 12 bases. Unmatched junction bases numbered 5, after V lost 4 bases and J lost 3 bases. The germline CDR1 and CDR2 sequences are MDHEN and SYDVKM. The CDR3 loop spans 16 amino acids. The CDR3 loop is CASSSSLAGGTDTQYF. In nucleotides, the CDR3 is TGTGCCAGCAGTTCTTCACTAGCGGGAGGAACAGATACGCAGTATTTT.

The genes are TRBV10-3 and TRBJ1-1, with 8 bases that match TRBD1. V shed 3 bases and J 0 bases; nucleotides not matched to a gene: 12. The CDR3 is 18 amino acids. Per germline, CDR1 ENHRY and CDR2 SYGVKD. CDR3 region: CAISDMGSPGQVNTEAFF. For the CDR3, the DNA is TGTGCCATCAGTGATATGGGTTCTCCGGGACAGGTGAACACTGAAGCTTTCTTT.

The chain joins TRBV28 to TRBJ2-3, with D unclear. The CDR3 has 12 residues. The V gene lost 1 base and the J gene lost 7 bases, with 6 bases spanning the gap. CDR1 and CDR2 from the germline V gene are MDHEN and SYDVKM. The DNA for the CDR3 is TGTGCCAGCAGTTTATTAGGCAATACGCAGTATTTT. It yields the protein CASSLLGNTQYF.

This clonotype was observed a handful of times. This chain uses TRBV2 with TRBJ1-6, with D possibly TRBD1 on 6 matching bases. CDR3 size: 14 residues. The V and J ends lost 7 bases and 3 bases respectively, with 10 bases between them. Germline V lookup: CDR1 SNHLY, CDR2 FYNNEI. The CDR3 DNA reads as TGTGCCAGCATTAGACAGGACTATAATTCACCCCTCCACTTT. This gives the protein CASIRQDYNSPLHF.

The chain couples TRBV20-1 to TRBJ2-7, with TRBD2 identical over 13 bases. This CDR3 spans 20 amino acids. Germline V gene data show CDR1 as DFQATT and CDR2 as SNEGSKA (reference sequence). Trimming at V came to 2 bases and at J to 2 bases, leaving 18 bases not matched to a gene. The CDR3 protein is CSARPVSPGLAGTGTYEQYF. CDR3 DNA: TGCAGTGCTAGACCGGTGTCTCCGGGACTAGCGGGAACTGGGACCTACGAGCAGTACTTC.

The V and J genes are TRBV20-1 and TRBJ1-3; no clear D gene. In germline, CDR1 is DFQATT, CDR2 SNEGSKA (reference sequence). This CDR3 region has 17 residues. V dropped 0 bases and J dropped 2 bases, with 17 bases sitting between them. CDR3 amino acids: CSARDPTDGGAGNTIYF. The CDR3 bases are TGCAGTGCTAGAGATCCTACGGACGGTGGGGCTGGAAACACCATATATTTT.

This chain connects TRBV28 to TRBJ2-3; D possibly corresponds to TRBD1 (5 bases). The CDR3 contains 15 residues. Trimming took 5 bases from V and 3 from J, leaving 15 bases between them. From germline, CDR1 is MDHEN and CDR2 SYDVKM. The CDR3, as DNA: TGTGCCAGCAGTCCAGGGCCAATAAGGACAGATACGCAGTATTTT. It codes for CASSPGPIRTDTQYF.

This chain uses TRBV5-4 with TRBJ2-6, with D uncertain. The V end was cut by 1 base, the J end by 3 bases, with 2 bases between. The V gene's germline CDR1 is SGHNT and CDR2 YYREEE (reference sequence). This CDR3 has 13 amino acids. This chain's CDR3 is CASSLSGANVLTF. Written as DNA, the CDR3 is TGTGCCAGCAGCTTGAGTGGGGCCAACGTCCTGACTTTC.

This clonotype came up a few times. The J gene is TRBJ2-7, the V gene TRBV28, with a tentative D call TRBD2 (6 bases). CDR1 MDHEN and CDR2 SYDVKM come from the germline V gene. V lost 8 bases and J 1 base, leaving 12 bases between the germline ends. CDR3 size: 13 residues. The CDR3 spells CASRDSQSYEQYF. CDR3 bases: TGTGCCAGCCGGGACTCTCAATCCTACGAGCAGTACTTC.

This clonotype has more than one count but fewer than ten. The chain recombines TRBV28 with TRBJ2-7; D not resolved. Germline CDR1 MDHEN, CDR2 SYDVKM. The V end lost 6 bases, the J end lost 2 bases, and 14 bases lay between the germline ends. The CDR3 covers 14 residues. CDR3 DNA: TGTGCCAGCAGGCCAGAGGCCGGCACCTACGAGCAGTACTTC. Its protein is CASRPEAGTYEQYF.

This rearrangement joins TRBV6-5 to TRBJ2-5; TRBD1 matches 7 bases. CDR1 is MNHEY and CDR2 is SVGAGI in the germline V gene. There are 15 residues in the CDR3. The trim removed 2 bases at V and 2 bases at J, leaving 5 bases unmatched. This CDR3 is CASSYTGDSQETQYF. The CDR3 DNA reads as TGTGCCAGCAGTTACACAGGGGACAGTCAAGAGACCCAGTACTTC.

V usage is TRBV11-2 and J usage is TRBJ2-7, with D maybe TRBD2 (6 bases). The V gene lost 3 bases and the J gene lost 2 bases, with 11 bases spanning the gap. The CDR3 has 14 residues. Germline assignment: CDR1 SGHAT and CDR2 FQNNGV. This CDR3 reads CASSLDGLPYEQYF. CDR3 in DNA: TGTGCCAGCAGCTTGGACGGACTACCCTACGAGCAGTACTTC.

The chain combines TRBV20-1 with TRBJ2-1; D possibly uses TRBD1 or TRBD2 (5 bases each). The CDR3 is 14 amino acids. From germline, CDR1 is DFQATT and CDR2 SNEGSKA (reference sequence). Trimming took 1 base from V and 6 from J, leaving 13 bases between them. CDR3: CSARGSGTVNEQFF. In DNA form, the CDR3 reads TGCAGTGCTAGAGGATCTGGGACCGTCAATGAGCAGTTCTTC.

V gene TRBV28 combines with J gene TRBJ1-5; the D gene is possibly TRBD1 (5 bases). The germline CDR1 and CDR2 sequences are MDHEN and SYDVKM. The V and J ends lost 3 bases and 9 bases respectively, with 12 bases between them. This CDR3 has 13 amino acids. CDR3 in amino acids: CASSFGGALPQHF. The CDR3 coding sequence is TGTGCCAGCAGTTTTGGTGGGGCGTTGCCCCAGCATTTT.

V gene TRBV7-6 combines with J gene TRBJ2-7; 11 nucleotides agree with TRBD2. The CDR3 has 13 residues. Germline-derived CDR1 and CDR2 are SGHVS and FNYEAQ. V was pared by 5 bases and J by 9 bases, with 6 bases of the junction left unmatched. CDR3 amino acids: CASSPRTSGPQYF. Here the CDR3 DNA reads TGTGCCAGCAGCCCTCGGACTAGCGGGCCGCAGTACTTC.

The chain uses TRBV28 and TRBJ2-3, with D possibly matching TRBD2 (6 bases). Germline CDR1 reads MDHEN; CDR2 reads SYDVKM. This CDR3 comprises 18 residues. Trimming took 6 bases from V and 2 from J, leaving 24 bases between them. The CDR3 loop reads CASSLWSRRGTNTDTQYF. In DNA, the CDR3 is TGTGCCAGCAGCCTGTGGTCCCGACGGGGGACGAACACAGATACGCAGTATTTT.